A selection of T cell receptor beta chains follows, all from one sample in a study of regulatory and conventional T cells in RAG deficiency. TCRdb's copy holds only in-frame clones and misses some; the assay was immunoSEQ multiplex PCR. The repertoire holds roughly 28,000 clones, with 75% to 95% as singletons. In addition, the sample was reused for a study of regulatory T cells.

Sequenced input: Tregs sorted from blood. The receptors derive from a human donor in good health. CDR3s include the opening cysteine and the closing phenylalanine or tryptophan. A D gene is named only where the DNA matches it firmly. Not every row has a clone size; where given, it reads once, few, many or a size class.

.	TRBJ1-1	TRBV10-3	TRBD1	CAISGSSRQGASEAFF	TGTGCCATCAGTGGGAGTTCGCGGCAGGGGGCATCTGAAGCTTTCTTT
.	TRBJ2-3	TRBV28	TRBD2	CASSLHSGGRTDTQYF	TGTGCCAGCAGTTTACATAGCGGGGGCCGCACAGATACGCAGTATTTT
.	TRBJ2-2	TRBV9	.	CASSVVASGELFF	TGTGCCAGCAGCGTAGTGGCTTCCGGGGAGCTGTTTTTT
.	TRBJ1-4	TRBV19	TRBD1	CASSLRQGGPGEKLFF	TGTGCCAGTAGTCTTCGACAGGGAGGGCCTGGAGAAAAACTGTTTTTT
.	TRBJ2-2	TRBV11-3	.	CASSRRRGARGGELFF	TGTGCCAGCAGCCGTCGCCGGGGGGCGCGTGGCGGGGAGCTGTTTTTT
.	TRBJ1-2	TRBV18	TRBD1	CASSHLQGRDGYTF	TGTGCCAGCTCACACTTACAGGGGCGGGATGGCTACACCTTC
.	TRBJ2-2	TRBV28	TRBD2	CASSPGLAGEYNTGELFF	TGTGCCAGCAGTCCGGGACTAGCGGGGGAATATAACACCGGGGAGCTGTTTTTT
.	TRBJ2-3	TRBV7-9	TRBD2	CASSPLRGGDLFTDTQYF	TGTGCCAGCAGCCCCCTCCGGGGGGGCGATCTATTCACAGATACGCAGTATTTT
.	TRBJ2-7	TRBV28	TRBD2	CASSVPGLAEYEQYF	TGTGCCAGCAGTGTACCGGGACTAGCGGAGTACGAGCAGTACTTC
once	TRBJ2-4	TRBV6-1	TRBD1	CASSARYRDRNIQYF	TGTGCCAGCAGTGCCCGTTACCGGGACAGAAACATTCAGTACTTC
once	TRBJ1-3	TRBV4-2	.	CASSLTNRRGSGNTIYF	TGTGCCAGCAGCCTGACGAACAGGAGAGGTAGTGGAAACACCATATATTTT
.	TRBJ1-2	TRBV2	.	CASSEGRNYGYTF	TGTGCCAGCAGTGAAGGACGGAATTATGGCTACACCTTC
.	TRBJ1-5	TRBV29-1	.	CSVGGGRNQPQHF	TGCAGCGTTGGTGGAGGTCGCAATCAGCCCCAGCATTTT
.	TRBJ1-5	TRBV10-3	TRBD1	CAISPDRSNQPQHF	TGTGCCATCAGTCCGGACAGGAGCAATCAGCCCCAGCATTTT
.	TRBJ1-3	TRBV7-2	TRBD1	CASSRQGATGNTIYF	TGTGCCAGCAGTCGACAGGGGGCCACTGGAAACACCATATATTTT
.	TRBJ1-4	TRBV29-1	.	CSVGGALGTNEKLFF	TGCAGCGTTGGAGGGGCTCTGGGAACTAATGAAAAACTGTTTTTT
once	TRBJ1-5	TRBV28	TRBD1	CASSSRDWTGPQHF	TGTGCCAGCAGTTCCCGGGACTGGACAGGGCCCCAGCATTTT
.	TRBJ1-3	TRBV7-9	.	CASSPQANTIYF	TGTGCCAGCAGCCCCCAGGCGAACACCATATATTTT
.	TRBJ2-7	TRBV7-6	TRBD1	CASSLGQGLSYEQYF	TGTGCCAGCAGCTTAGGACAGGGCTTGTCCTACGAGCAGTACTTC
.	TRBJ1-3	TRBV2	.	CASRPRANTIYF	TGTGCCAGCAGACCGCGGGCAAACACCATATATTTT
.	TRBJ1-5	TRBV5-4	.	CASSSAGQPQHF	TGTGCCAGCAGCTCGGCCGGTCAGCCCCAGCATTTT
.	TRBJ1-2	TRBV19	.	CASSMVTLQVSGYTF	TGTGCCAGTAGTATGGTGACGCTACAGGTTTCTGGCTACACCTTC
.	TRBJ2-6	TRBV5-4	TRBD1	CASSYGTGRTGANVLTF	TGTGCCAGCAGCTACGGGACAGGAAGGACTGGGGCCAACGTCCTGACTTTC
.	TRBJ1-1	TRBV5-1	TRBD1	CASSWGTGLEAFF	TGCGCCAGCAGCTGGGGGACAGGACTAGAAGCTTTCTTT
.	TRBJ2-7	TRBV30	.	CAWSVGNQYEQYF	TGTGCCTGGAGTGTGGGGAACCAATACGAGCAGTACTTC
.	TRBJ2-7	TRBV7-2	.	CASSLVTRDSAEQYF	TGTGCCAGCAGCTTGGTGACTCGGGACTCCGCCGAGCAGTACTTC
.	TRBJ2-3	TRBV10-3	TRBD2	CAISRLASSDTQYF	TGTGCCATCAGCCGACTAGCGTCGTCAGATACGCAGTATTTT
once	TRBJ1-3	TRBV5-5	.	CASSLVTGNTIYF	TGTGCCAGCAGCTTGGTCACGGGAAACACCATATATTTT
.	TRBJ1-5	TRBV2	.	CASSEWRGIINQPQHF	TGTGCCAGCAGTGAGTGGCGGGGGATCATCAATCAGCCCCAGCATTTT
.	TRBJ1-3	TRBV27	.	CASSSLYGLSAGNTIYF	TGTGCCAGCAGCTCATTATACGGACTCTCCGCTGGAAACACCATATATTTT
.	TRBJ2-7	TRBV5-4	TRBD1	CASSLGGTGAYEQYF	TGTGCCAGCAGCTTGGGGGGGACAGGGGCTTACGAGCAGTACTTC
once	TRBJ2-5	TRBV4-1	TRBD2	CASSPLAGGPGETQYF	TGCGCCAGCAGCCCTTTAGCGGGGGGGCCAGGGGAGACCCAGTACTTC
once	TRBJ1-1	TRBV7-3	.	CASSASPQPNTEAFF	TGTGCCAGCAGCGCGAGTCCCCAGCCCAACACTGAAGCTTTCTTT
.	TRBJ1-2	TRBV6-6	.	CASSYGRIYGYTF	TGTGCCAGCAGTTACGGTCGCATCTATGGCTACACCTTC
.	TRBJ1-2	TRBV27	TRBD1	CASSWDRGRAGYTF	TGTGCCAGCAGTTGGGACAGGGGGCGCGCTGGCTACACCTTC
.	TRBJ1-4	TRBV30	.	CAWSQSGIVSEKLFF	TGTGCCTGGAGTCAATCCGGGATCGTCTCTGAAAAACTGTTTTTT
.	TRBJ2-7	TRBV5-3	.	CASSFESGREQYF	TGTGCCAGCAGCTTTGAGAGCGGGCGGGAGCAGTACTTC
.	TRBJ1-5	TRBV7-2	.	CASSLDWGRNQPQHF	TGTGCCAGCAGCTTAGACTGGGGAAGGAATCAGCCCCAGCATTTT
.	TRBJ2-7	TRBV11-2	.	CASSYRSSRYEQYF	TGTGCCAGCAGCTATAGGTCTAGTCGCTACGAGCAGTACTTC
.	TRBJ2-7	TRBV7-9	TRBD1	CASSLLDRPHEQYF	TGTGCCAGCAGCTTATTGGACAGGCCTCACGAGCAGTACTTC
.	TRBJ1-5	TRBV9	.	CASSVGTGNYQPQHF	TGTGCCAGCAGCGTAGGAACAGGCAACTATCAGCCCCAGCATTTT
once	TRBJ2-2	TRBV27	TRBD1	CATKLGQGRTGELFF	TGTGCCACCAAACTAGGACAGGGGAGGACCGGGGAGCTGTTTTTT
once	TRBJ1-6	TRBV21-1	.	CASSDNHETGRYNSPLHF	TGTGCCAGCAGCGACAATCACGAAACAGGGCGGTATAATTCACCCCTCCACTTT
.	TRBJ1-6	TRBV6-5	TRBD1	CASSYSQGAYSPLHF	TGTGCCAGCAGTTACTCACAGGGGGCATACTCACCCCTCCACTTT
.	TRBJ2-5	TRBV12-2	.	CASRLARPGGRQTRSTPYQETQYF	TGTGCAAGTCGCTTAGCGAGGCCAGGGGGCCGACAGACCCGTTCCACCCCGTACCAAGAGACCCAGTACTTC
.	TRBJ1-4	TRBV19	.	CASKRGNSEKLFF	TGTGCCAGTAAAAGGGGGAACAGTGAAAAACTGTTTTTT
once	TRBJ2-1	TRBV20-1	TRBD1	CSARTGPEQFF	TGCAGTGCTAGGACAGGGCCTGAGCAGTTCTTC
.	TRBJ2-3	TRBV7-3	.	CASSFVRTSTDTQYF	TGTGCCAGCAGCTTCGTTCGTACTAGCACAGATACGCAGTATTTT
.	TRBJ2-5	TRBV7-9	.	CASSSHGGVETQYF	TGTGCCAGCAGCTCCCACGGAGGGGTGGAGACCCAGTACTTC
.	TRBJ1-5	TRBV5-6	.	CASSNRDEHF	TGTGCCAGCTCAAACCGGGATGAGCATTTT